Listed below are T cell receptor beta chains from one sample, sequenced in a study. Repertoires were generated with immunoSEQ multiplex PCR, while TCRdb's copy carries only in-frame clones and drops some. The repertoire includes around 54,000 clones, approximately 93% of them detected once, and about 10% sits in the top ten. The sample comprised PBMCs. The receptors shown here come from a middle-aged man with rheumatoid arthritis. Each CDR3 is given with its conserved first and last residue. A D gene is named only where the DNA matches it firmly. Not every row has a clone size; where given, it reads once, few, many or a size class.

V,size,D,J,CDR3,DNA
TRBV5-1,NA,NA,TRBJ2-1,CASSLVQGNSNEQFF,TGCGCCAGCAGCTTGGTTCAGGGGAATAGCAATGAGCAGTTCTTC
TRBV20-1,NA,NA,TRBJ1-1,CSASKMNTEAFF,TGCAGTGCTAGTAAGATGAACACTGAAGCTTTCTTT
TRBV4-1,NA,TRBD2,TRBJ2-3,CASSHDGGRNTQYF,TGCGCCAGCAGCCATGACGGGGGGAGGAATACGCAGTATTTT
TRBV12-3/TRBV12-4,NA,NA,TRBJ1-4,CASSLGSRQILFF,TGTGCCAGCAGTTTAGGCTCCAGACAGATACTGTTTTTT
TRBV13,NA,NA,TRBJ1-1,CASSLTRGLGFF,TGTGCCAGCAGCTTAACCAGGGGATTAGGTTTCTTT
TRBV7-2,NA,NA,TRBJ1-5,CASSLAGFSRNQPQHF,TGTGCCAGCAGCTTAGCCGGGTTCAGCCGCAATCAGCCCCAGCATTTT
TRBV6-2/TRBV6-3,NA,NA,TRBJ1-2,CASSYSKASQANYGYTF,TGTGCCAGCAGTTACTCGAAAGCGTCACAGGCTAACTATGGCTACACCTTC
TRBV28,NA,NA,TRBJ2-1,CASSRRALANNEQFF,TGTGCCAGCAGCCGGCGGGCCCTAGCCAACAATGAGCAGTTCTTC
TRBV24-1,NA,TRBD2,TRBJ2-1,CATSDTGLAGQNEQFF,TGTGCCACCAGTGACACGGGACTAGCGGGACAAAATGAGCAGTTCTTC
TRBV27,NA,TRBD1,TRBJ2-2,CASGVRGGSAGELFF,TGTGCCAGCGGCGTTAGAGGGGGCTCAGCGGGGGAGCTGTTTTTT
TRBV5-1,NA,NA,TRBJ1-2,CASSLEAANYGYTF,TGCGCCAGCAGCTTGGAGGCAGCTAACTATGGCTACACCTTC
TRBV11-3,NA,NA,TRBJ2-3,CASSLGSRDSDTQYF,TGTGCCAGCAGCTTAGGCTCCAGGGACTCCGATACGCAGTATTTT
TRBV28,once,TRBD2,TRBJ2-3,CASTFRTSGDPTDTQYF,TGTGCCAGCACCTTCCGGACTAGCGGGGACCCCACAGATACGCAGTATTTT
TRBV9,NA,NA,TRBJ2-7,CASSVVAGREQYF,TGTGCCAGCAGCGTAGTCGCCGGGCGCGAGCAGTACTTC
TRBV9,NA,NA,TRBJ2-2,CASNPVLNTGELFF,TGTGCCAGCAACCCAGTCTTAAACACCGGGGAGCTGTTTTTT
TRBV28,NA,TRBD2,TRBJ2-2,CASSPAGHGELFF,TGTGCCAGCAGTCCAGCGGGGCACGGGGAGCTGTTTTTT
TRBV3-1/TRBV3-2,NA,NA,TRBJ1-5,CASSQGERNNQPQHF,TGTGCCAGCAGCCAAGGGGAAAGAAACAATCAGCCCCAGCATTTT
TRBV5-1,NA,NA,TRBJ2-7,CASSLDFGYEQYF,TGCGCCAGCAGCTTGGACTTCGGTTACGAGCAGTACTTC
TRBV5-6,NA,NA,TRBJ2-3,CASIRGSSGFTDTQYF,TGTGCCAGCATCAGGGGGTCTAGCGGTTTCACAGATACGCAGTATTTT
TRBV18,NA,NA,TRBJ2-7,CASSPSRVEEQYF,TGTGCCAGCTCACCATCCAGGGTGGAAGAGCAGTACTTC
TRBV7-2,once,TRBD1,TRBJ1-3,CASSQVGRSGTGAGNTIYF,TGTGCCAGCAGCCAAGTGGGGCGCTCGGGGACAGGGGCTGGAAACACCATATATTTT
TRBV5-5,NA,NA,TRBJ2-7,CASSLGGTDTYEQYF,TGTGCCAGCAGCTTGGGAGGGACCGACACCTACGAGCAGTACTTC
TRBV11-2,NA,NA,TRBJ2-3,CASSEEGSLASTDTQYF,TGTGCCAGCAGCGAAGAGGGGTCGTTAGCCAGCACAGATACGCAGTATTTT
TRBV7-9,NA,TRBD1,TRBJ2-7,CASSLVTGALYEQYF,TGTGCCAGCAGCTTAGTGACAGGGGCCCTATACGAGCAGTACTTC
TRBV5-5,NA,NA,TRBJ1-1,CASSLFWSQTTFNTEAFF,TGTGCCAGCAGCTTGTTCTGGAGCCAGACAACTTTCAACACTGAAGCTTTCTTT
TRBV6-5,NA,NA,TRBJ1-2,CASSGEGLHGYTF,TGTGCCAGCTCAGGCGAGGGTCTTCATGGCTACACCTTC